By share of the sample, the clone carrying this T cell receptor beta chain is medium-sized. This entry is derived from a study of blood T cell repertoires in COVID-19. Whole-study context: Specimens from acute and convalescent COVID-19 originated in the United States, Italy and Spain. In each case, the material was cDNA or gDNA derived from T cells, B-cell-depleted T cells, or PBMCs.

Some clones are missing from TCRdb's copy, which holds only in-frame ones; the method was immunoSEQ multiplex PCR. Of about 68,000 clones in the sample, 85% to 90% were seen once. The sample was peripheral blood. The source of this sequence is a man aged 50 or older with acute or convalescent COVID-19.

The CDR3 nucleotides read TGTGCCAGCAGCCAAGCTTGGGGAGCGCGTCAAGAGACCCAGTACTTC. Its translation is CASSQAWGARQETQYF. This chain connects TRBV14 to TRBJ2-5; a possible D gene is TRBD2 (5 bases). Trimming stripped 1 base from V and 2 bases from J, with 14 bases between. Germline CDR1 and CDR2: SGHDN and FVKESK. This CDR3 is 16 amino acids long.